Presented here are 20 T cell receptor beta chains from one specimen sequenced in a study of blood T cell repertoires in COVID-19. The protocol was immunoSEQ multiplex PCR, while the TCRdb copy is restricted to in-frame clones and leaves out a portion. The table shows 150,000 or so clones, with about 92% occurring only once. The sample consisted of peripheral blood. Source of these receptors: a man aged 25 to 40 with COVID-19, enrolled during active disease.

J is TRBJ1-5 and V is TRBV6-6; tentative D call: TRBD1 (5 bases). The CDR3 extends over 18 amino acids. Trimming stripped 5 bases from V and 3 bases from J, with 23 bases between. Per germline, CDR1 MNHNY and CDR2 SVGAGI (reference sequence). The CDR3 sequence: CASSRTLARGAHNQPQHF. The CDR3 region has the DNA TGTGCCAGCAGTCGAACGTTAGCGCGCGGGGCCCACAATCAGCCCCAGCATTTT.

The V and J genes are TRBV27 and TRBJ2-5; 9 bases fit TRBD2. V shed 2 bases, J shed 2 bases, and the junction held 3 bases outside the gene matches. This CDR3 is built from 15 residues. Germline-derived CDR1 and CDR2 are MNHEY and SMNVEV (reference sequence). The CDR3 DNA reads TGTGCCAGCAGTTTAGCTAGCGGGGTACAAGAGACCCAGTACTTC. Encoded protein: CASSLASGVQETQYF.

This chain uses TRBV28 with TRBJ2-2; tentative D call: TRBD2 (6 bases). The CDR3 runs 18 residues. V lost 6 bases and J lost 2, with 22 bases in between. Germline assignment: CDR1 MDHEN and CDR2 SYDVKM. For the CDR3, the DNA is TGTGCCAGCAGCAAATTACAGATTACGGGACTTAACACCGGGGAGCTGTTTTTT. Translating gives CASSKLQITGLNTGELFF.

CDR3 nucleotide sequence: TGTGCCAGCAGCTTAGGTACAACGGGTTATGGCTACACCTTC. It is translated as CASSLGTTGYGYTF. The chain has TRBV7-9 and TRBJ1-2; D is unresolved. Germline CDR1 reads SEHNR; CDR2 reads FQNEAQ (reference sequence). V gave up 1 base and J gave up 5 bases, with 11 bases separating them. The CDR3 runs to 14 residues.

The chain combines TRBV4-2 with TRBJ1-4; possible D gene TRBD1, 5 bases. Germline V gene data show CDR1 as LGHNA and CDR2 as YNFKEQ. The CDR3 length is 13 residues. The V end was cut by 0 bases, the J end by 14 bases, with 13 bases between. CDR3 in amino acids: CASSQDRNRRLFF. The CDR3 nucleotides are TGTGCCAGCAGCCAAGATAGGAACAGGCGGCTGTTTTTT.

The CDR3 is CASSLSGPSTDTQYF. Here the CDR3 DNA reads TGCGCCAGCAGCCTGAGCGGTCCTAGCACAGATACGCAGTATTTT. The rearrangement links TRBV4-1 to TRBJ2-3, with D perhaps matching TRBD2 (5 bases). Germline lookup yields CDR1 MGHRA and CDR2 YSYEKL. Between the trimmed V and J ends, which lost 4 bases and 0 bases, there was a span of 11 bases. The length of the CDR3 is 15 residues.

The gene calls are TRBV3-1 (or the pseudogene TRBV3-2) and TRBJ2-7; 9 nucleotides align to TRBD1. The CDR3 is 15 residues long. The V segment lost 4 bases and the J segment 2 bases; nucleotides outside the gene matches: 6. Germline V CDR1 and CDR2: LGHDT, YNNKEL (reference sequence). CDR3 coding DNA: TGTGCCAGCAGCCCCCTGGACAGGGGACCCTACGAGCAGTACTTC. Encoded protein: CASSPLDRGPYEQYF.

The chain is built from TRBV7-2 and TRBJ1-6; D is possibly TRBD1 (6 bases). This CDR3 comprises 14 residues. Deletions cut 3 bases from V and 5 bases from J, with 8 bases between. CDR1 is SGHTA and CDR2 is FQGNSA in the germline V gene. CDR3 region: CASSFWTDNSPLHF. The CDR3 DNA is TGTGCCAGCAGCTTCTGGACAGATAATTCACCCCTCCACTTT.

The chain uses TRBV9 and TRBJ2-1; TRBD1 agrees at 9 bases. CDR3 size: 16 residues. V dropped 0 bases and J dropped 4; count of bases not matched to a gene: 5. Germline CDR1 SGDLS, CDR2 YYNGEE. The chain's CDR3 is CASSVAPTGGYNEQFF. The CDR3 region has the DNA TGTGCCAGCAGCGTAGCGCCGACAGGGGGTTACAATGAGCAGTTCTTC.

V gene TRBV6-6 combines with J gene TRBJ1-4; no clear D. The CDR3 is 12 residues long. Germline CDR1 is MNHNY and CDR2 is SVGAGI (reference sequence). V was trimmed by 3 bases and J by 4 bases, leaving 3 bases between them. The CDR3 spells CASSYLNEKLFF. Here the CDR3 DNA reads TGTGCCAGCAGTTATCTTAATGAAAAACTGTTTTTT.

The chain uses TRBV5-1 and TRBJ2-1, with D possibly being TRBD1 (5 bases). This CDR3 is built from 14 residues. V lost 0 bases and J lost 5, with 9 bases in between. The germline gives CDR1 SGHRS, CDR2 YFSETQ. The CDR3 here is CASSLVRQNNEQFF. The CDR3 bases are TGCGCCAGCAGCTTGGTTAGACAGAACAATGAGCAGTTCTTC.

The rearrangement links TRBV19 to TRBJ1-1, with TRBD1 matching 7 bases. Trimming took 4 bases from V and 7 from J; bases not matched to a gene: 18. The CDR3 consists of 17 residues. Germline CDR1 reads LNHDA; CDR2 reads SQIVND (reference sequence). In DNA, the CDR3 is TGTGCCAGTAGTACCAGGGGGACTGGGGCCTGGCTGGTTGAAGCTTTCTTT. It codes for CASSTRGTGAWLVEAFF.

The chain has TRBV15 and TRBJ1-6; D possibly corresponds to TRBD1 (6 bases). V was shortened by 8 bases and J by 0 bases, with 17 bases between the two germline ends. The V gene's germline CDR1 is LNHNV and CDR2 YYDKDF (reference sequence). The CDR3 is 17 residues long. This chain's CDR3 is CATRDDRQSSYNSPLHF. CDR3 coding DNA: TGTGCCACCCGTGACGACAGGCAGAGCTCCTATAATTCACCCCTCCACTTT. Based on the CDR3 plus reference TRBV15 and TRBJ1-6, the full variable domain is DAMVIQNPRYQVTQFGKPVTLSCSQTLNHNVMYWYQQKSSQAPKLLFHYYDKDFNNEADTPDNFQSRRPNTSFCFLDIRSPGLGDTAMYLCATRDDRQSSYNSPLHFGNGTRLTVT.

The gene calls are TRBV6-2 or TRBV6-3 and TRBJ2-7, with TRBD2 identical over 10 bases. CDR3 length: 17 residues. V trimming: 0 bases; J trimming: 3 bases; junction bases outside the gene matches: 8. Germline loops: CDR1 MNHEY, CDR2 SVGEGT. CDR3 sequence: CASSYSRGLAVNYEQYF. DNA for the CDR3: TGTGCCAGCAGTTACTCGAGAGGACTAGCGGTGAACTACGAGCAGTACTTC.

This rearrangement joins TRBV15 to TRBJ1-6; D is undetermined. Germline V CDR1 and CDR2: LNHNV, YYDKDF (reference sequence). The CDR3 spans 14 residues. V was clipped by 3 bases and J by 8 bases, with 11 bases between them. CDR3 in DNA: TGTGCCACCAGCAGGACGGGAGAGGATTCACCCCTCCACTTT. Its translation: CATSRTGEDSPLHF.

The chain couples TRBV7-6 to TRBJ1-4, with 8 bases identical to TRBD1. The CDR3 is made up of 13 amino acids. The ends lost 5 bases at V and 7 bases at J; junction bases unmatched: 3. Germline V gene data show CDR1 as SGHVS and CDR2 as FNYEAQ. The CDR3 here is CASSPQGAEKLFF. The CDR3 coding sequence is TGTGCCAGCAGCCCCCAGGGGGCTGAAAAACTGTTTTTT. The entire variable domain, with the rest obtained from reference TRBV7-6 and TRBJ1-4, is as follows: GAGVSQSPRYKVTKRGQDVALRCDPISGHVSLYWYRQALGQGPEFLTYFNYEAQQDKSGLPNDRFSAERPEGSISTLTIQRTEQRDSAMYRCASSPQGAEKLFFGSGTQLSVL.

This clone was picked up one time. V and J are TRBV12-3 or TRBV12-4 and TRBJ1-2, with 8 bases fitting TRBD1. This CDR3 is 13 amino acids long. The V and J ends lost 4 bases and 7 bases, in that order; junction bases with no gene match: 5. The CDR3 sequence: CASSSTGAFGYTF. Here the CDR3 DNA reads TGTGCCAGCAGTTCGACAGGGGCGTTTGGCTACACCTTC.

This chain joins TRBV2 and TRBJ2-7; D is uncertain. The germline gives CDR1 SNHLY, CDR2 FYNNEI. The V end lost 7 bases, the J end lost 0 bases, and 10 bases lay between the germline ends. This CDR3 contains 13 residues. CDR3 sequence: CASTPRVSYEQYF. CDR3 nucleotide sequence: TGTGCCAGCACCCCACGAGTCTCCTACGAGCAGTACTTC.

The chain links TRBV7-9 to TRBJ2-7, with a tentative D call TRBD2 (6 bases). Trimming pared 1 base from V and 1 base from J, leaving 17 bases between. The length of the CDR3 is 17 residues. Looked up from germline, CDR1 is SEHNR and CDR2 is FQNEAQ (reference sequence). CDR3 sequence reads: CASSLEVAGPLSYEQYF. Written as DNA, the CDR3 is TGTGCCAGCAGCTTAGAGGTGGCGGGACCCCTGTCCTACGAGCAGTACTTC.

V and J are TRBV28 and TRBJ2-5; 9 positions agree with TRBD2. The CDR3 spans 20 residues. Germline CDR1 MDHEN, CDR2 SYDVKM. The V segment lost 3 bases and the J segment 5 bases; nucleotides outside the gene matches: 22. CDR3 bases: TGTGCCAGCAGTTTTTCAGGCGGGGGGTTCCGCGGGAGGGCCGGGGAGACCCAGTACTTC. Protein: CASSFSGGGFRGRAGETQYF.